These 16 T cell receptor beta chains came from one sample sequenced in a study of spatial heterogeneity in lung cancer. In TCRdb, the 5' RACE reads were re-called with MiXCR into one record per CDR3 protein. The sample comprises approximately 41,000 distinct CDR3 sequences, 10% to 13% of which are singletons, and roughly 17% rests with the top ten. Time point: blood at routine non-recurrence follow-up after resection. The sequencing used PBMCs, collected at follow-up. These receptors originate from a female donor with early-stage non-small cell lung cancer.

V and J are TRBV7-3 and TRBJ2-3; either TRBD1 or TRBD2 may supply D (5 bases each). From germline, CDR1 is SGHTA and CDR2 FQGTGA. This CDR3 comprises 14 residues. Trimming shortened V by 5 bases and J by 2 bases, and 11 bases separated the two germline ends. The CDR3 bases are TGTGCCAGCAGCCTCGGGACCCTCACAGATACGCAGTATTTT. Protein: CASSLGTLTDTQYF.

On this clonotype itself: Its ends do not fully match the called genes, so a read error is possible. This sequence joins TRBV12-3 or TRBV12-4 and TRBJ2-1; 9 bases align to TRBD1. CDR3 length: 12 amino acids. The CDR3 here is CASSLGQGEQFF. The CDR3 coding sequence is TGTGCCAGCAGCTTAGGACAGGGGGAGCAGTTCTTC.

This clonotype was seen a few times. The V gene is TRBV24-1, the J gene TRBJ2-5; 11 nucleotides agree with TRBD1. From germline, CDR1 is KGHDR and CDR2 SFDVKD. V shed 3 bases and J 4 bases; nucleotides not matched to a gene: 3. CDR3 length: 15 residues. The chain's CDR3 is CATSDAGTGGETQYF. CDR3 coding DNA: TGTGCCACCAGTGATGCCGGGACAGGGGGAGAGACCCAGTACTTC.

The chain uses TRBV2 and TRBJ2-1, with 8 bases lining up with TRBD2. The length of the CDR3 is 15 residues. The V gene's germline CDR1 is SNHLY and CDR2 FYNNEI. The V gene end was trimmed by 3 bases and the J gene end by 4 bases; junction bases not matched to a gene: 5. The CDR3 sequence: CASSERGAEYNEQFF. The CDR3 region has the DNA TGTGCCAGCAGTGAGCGGGGGGCGGAATACAATGAGCAGTTCTTC.

This clonotype appeared a few times. This chain links TRBV29-1 with TRBJ1-1; no reliable D call. This CDR3 region has 12 residues. V lost 5 bases, J lost 1 base, and 8 bases lay in between. From germline, CDR1 is SQVTM and CDR2 ANQGSEA. In DNA form, the CDR3 reads TGCAGCGTTACGTGGGGGAACACTGAAGCTTTCTTT. It is translated as CSVTWGNTEAFF.

This clonotype was recorded many times. The chain is built from TRBV6-6 and TRBJ1-1; weak D call: TRBD1 (6 bases). This CDR3 is built from 13 residues. The V gene lost 7 bases and the J gene lost 5 bases, with 14 bases spanning the gap. Germline V lookup: CDR1 MNHNY, CDR2 SVGAGI (reference sequence). Written as DNA, the CDR3 is TGTGCCAGCAACCGACAGGTCGGGACTGAAGCTTTCTTT. It codes for CASNRQVGTEAFF.

The V gene is TRBV2, the J gene TRBJ1-5; D gene ambiguous. The CDR3 has 13 amino acids. Trimming shortened V by 9 bases and J by 3 bases, and 12 bases separated the two germline ends. CDR1 SNHLY and CDR2 FYNNEI come from the germline V gene. The CDR3 loop reads CASQDWDNQPQHF. The CDR3 DNA reads as TGTGCCAGTCAAGACTGGGACAATCAGCCCCAGCATTTT. Full variable domain (remainder filled in from reference TRBV2 and TRBJ1-5): EPEVTQTPSHQVTQMGQEVILRCVPISNHLYFYWYRQILGQKVEFLVSFYNNEISEKSEIFDDQFSVERPDGSNFTLKIRSTKLEDSAMYFCASQDWDNQPQHFGDGTRLSIL.

This clonotype has at least ten counts. The V call is TRBV2, the J call TRBJ1-4; the D gene is possibly TRBD1 (6 bases). This CDR3 has 13 residues. Germline values: CDR1 SNHLY, CDR2 FYNNEI. Between the trimmed V and J ends, which lost 4 bases and 8 bases, there was a span of 11 bases. This CDR3 is CASSAVGAEKLFF. The CDR3 bases are TGTGCCAGCAGTGCCGTGGGGGCCGAAAAACTGTTTTTT.

This clonotype was detected many times. This chain joins TRBV6-2 or TRBV6-3 and TRBJ1-5, with D possibly matching TRBD1 (6 bases). V shed 2 bases and J shed 7 bases, with 12 bases lying between them. The CDR3 has 14 amino acids. CDR1 is MNHEY and CDR2 is SVGEGT in the germline V gene. Written as DNA, the CDR3 is TGTGCCAGCAGTTACGGGGGCCAGGACCAGCCCCAGCATTTT. Protein product: CASSYGGQDQPQHF.

This clonotype has ten or more counts. The CDR3 bases are TGTGCCAGCAGCGTAGAGGACAGGGTGAACACTGAAGCTTTCTTT. It is translated as CASSVEDRVNTEAFF. V and J are TRBV9 and TRBJ1-1, with TRBD1 matching over 8 bases. Unmatched junction bases numbered 1, after V lost 0 bases and J lost 0 bases. The CDR3 is 15 residues long. Per the germline V gene, CDR1 is SGDLS and CDR2 is YYNGEE.

This clonotype is classed as medium-sized. The chain joins TRBV15 to TRBJ2-7; perhaps TRBD1 as D (5 bases). CDR3 length: 14 amino acids. V dropped 1 base and J dropped 7 bases, with 14 bases sitting between them. Germline CDR1 and CDR2: LNHNV and YYDKDF (reference sequence). CDR3 in amino acids: CATSRGIQDREQYF. In nucleotides, the CDR3 is TGTGCCACCAGCAGAGGTATACAGGATCGTGAGCAGTACTTC.

This clonotype showed up just a few times. The DNA of the CDR3 is TGTGCCAGCAGCTCGAGGGATGAGCAGTTCTTC. It yields the protein CASSSRDEQFF. This chain links TRBV3-1 with TRBJ2-1; D is possibly TRBD2 (5 bases). Between the trimmed V and J ends, which lost 5 bases and 8 bases, there was a span of 7 bases. Germline lookup yields CDR1 LGHDT and CDR2 YNNKEL (reference sequence). The CDR3 has 11 amino acids.

This clonotype was detected only a few times. This chain links TRBV7-2 with TRBJ2-5; the D gene is possibly TRBD2 (5 bases). This CDR3 is 15 amino acids long. Germline V CDR1 and CDR2: SGHTA, FQGNSA. The V and J ends lost 7 bases and 4 bases respectively, with 19 bases between them. The CDR3 DNA is TGTGCCAGCATTCCGCAAGGACTCCCATCAGAGACCCAGTACTTC. It is translated as CASIPQGLPSETQYF.

This clonotype came up a few times. This chain connects TRBV2 to TRBJ2-1; the match to TRBD1 covers 9 bases. V lost 9 bases to trimming and J lost 8 bases; unmatched junction nucleotides: 5. CDR1 is SNHLY and CDR2 is FYNNEI in the germline V gene. This CDR3 spans 12 amino acids. The CDR3 nucleotides are TGTGCCAGTAGGGACAGGGCCCATGAGCAGTTCTTC. Translating it yields CASRDRAHEQFF.

The V gene is TRBV7-9, the J gene TRBJ2-1; 13 bases map to TRBD2. Germline CDR1 SEHNR, CDR2 FQNEAQ (reference sequence). The length of the CDR3 is 15 residues. J lost 10 bases, V lost 2 bases, and 5 bases had no gene match. Written as DNA, the CDR3 is TGTGCCAGCAGCTTAACTAGCGGGGGGGCGAGCGAGCAGTTCTTC. It encodes CASSLTSGGASEQFF.

This clonotype was observed a handful of times. The chain combines TRBV20-1 with TRBJ2-7; the D gene is possibly TRBD2 (5 bases). The V end lost 3 bases, the J end lost 2 bases, and 8 bases lay between the germline ends. Per germline, CDR1 DFQATT and CDR2 SNEGSKA (reference sequence). The CDR3 is made up of 12 amino acids. The CDR3 loop is CSARSGPYEQYF. In DNA form, the CDR3 reads TGCAGTGCTAGGAGCGGTCCCTACGAGCAGTACTTC.